The 7 T cell receptor beta chains in this list originate from one sample, sequenced in a study of cytomegalovirus exposure and HLA in healthy donors. Vbeta (60) and Jbeta (13) primers were used in the PCR. TCRdb keeps only in-frame clones here, not all; method: immunoSEQ multiplex PCR. Here the sample spans over 85,000 clones, about 60% being singletons. The sample was PBMCs. These receptors were collected from a human donor in good health.

The sample holds a few counts of this clone. The chain is built from TRBV15 and TRBJ2-3; 7 nucleotides match TRBD1. This CDR3 has 14 amino acids. Germline V gene lookup returns CDR1 LNHNV and CDR2 YYDKDF (reference sequence). J lost 3 bases, V lost 4 bases, and 4 bases had no gene match. CDR3 DNA: TGTGCCACCAGCACAGACAGGGCAACAGATACGCAGTATTTT. It encodes CATSTDRATDTQYF.

The chain carries TRBV12-5 and TRBJ2-1, with a tentative D call TRBD2 (5 bases). Trimming cost V 3 bases and J 0 bases, with 9 bases left between them. There are 15 residues in the CDR3. Germline CDR1 reads LGHNT; CDR2 reads FRNRAP. The CDR3 is CASGFTLGSYNEQFF. For the CDR3, the DNA is TGTGCTAGTGGTTTTACACTAGGCTCCTACAATGAGCAGTTCTTC.

The chain carries TRBV5-1 and TRBJ2-3; 7 bases are shared with TRBD2. The CDR3 spans 16 residues. The germline CDR1 and CDR2 sequences are SGHRS and YFSETQ. The trim removed 5 bases at V and 1 base at J, leaving 10 bases unmatched. CDR3 sequence reads: CASSGRASGRTDTQYF. CDR3 DNA: TGCGCCAGCAGTGGAAGGGCTAGCGGACGCACAGATACGCAGTATTTT.

The chain couples TRBV19 to TRBJ2-7; 7 bases agree with TRBD1. V shed 6 bases, J shed 3 bases, and the junction held 5 bases outside the gene matches. Germline values: CDR1 LNHDA, CDR2 SQIVND (reference sequence). The CDR3 is 13 amino acids. The CDR3 sequence: CASSRTGDYEQYF. The DNA of the CDR3 is TGTGCCAGTAGCCGCACAGGGGACTACGAGCAGTACTTC.

There are a few counts of this clone. The gene calls are TRBV5-1 and TRBJ2-3; 7 bases align to TRBD1. This CDR3 has 14 residues. V lost 4 bases, J lost 1 base, and 3 bases stayed unmatched. The germline gives CDR1 SGHRS, CDR2 YFSETQ. The CDR3 DNA sequence: TGCGCCAGCAGCGGGGACAGCGGCACAGATACGCAGTATTTT. Translating gives CASSGDSGTDTQYF.

The chain has TRBV7-9 and TRBJ2-7; 9 positions match TRBD1. Germline loops: CDR1 SEHNR, CDR2 FQNEAQ (reference sequence). V lost 8 bases, J lost 5 bases, and 10 bases stayed unmatched. This CDR3 spans 14 amino acids. CDR3 coding DNA: TGTGCCAGCGGCCCCTCGGGACAGGGCCACGAGCAGTACTTC. Amino acids: CASGPSGQGHEQYF.

The chain joins TRBV30 to TRBJ1-5; possibly TRBD1 for D (6 bases). Germline loops: CDR1 GTSNPN, CDR2 SVGIG (reference sequence). The CDR3 has 14 residues. Trimming removed 3 bases from V and 2 bases from J, with 11 bases in between. CDR3 nucleotide sequence: TGTGCCTGGAGCGGGGACATAGGCAATCAGCCCCAGCATTTT. Encoded protein: CAWSGDIGNQPQHF.